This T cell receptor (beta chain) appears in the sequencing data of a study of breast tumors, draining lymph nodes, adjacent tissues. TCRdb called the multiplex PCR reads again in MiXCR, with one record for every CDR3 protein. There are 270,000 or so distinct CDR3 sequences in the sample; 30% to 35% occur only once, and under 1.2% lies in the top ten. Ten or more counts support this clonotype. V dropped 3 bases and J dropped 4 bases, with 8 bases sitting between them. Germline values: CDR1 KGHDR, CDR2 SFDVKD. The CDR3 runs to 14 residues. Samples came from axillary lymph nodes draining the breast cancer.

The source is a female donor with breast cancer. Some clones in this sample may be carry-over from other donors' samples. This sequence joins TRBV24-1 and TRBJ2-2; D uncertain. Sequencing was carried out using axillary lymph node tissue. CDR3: CATSDRVGTGELFF. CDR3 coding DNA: TGTGCCACCAGTGATAGGGTTGGCACCGGGGAGCTGTTTTTT.